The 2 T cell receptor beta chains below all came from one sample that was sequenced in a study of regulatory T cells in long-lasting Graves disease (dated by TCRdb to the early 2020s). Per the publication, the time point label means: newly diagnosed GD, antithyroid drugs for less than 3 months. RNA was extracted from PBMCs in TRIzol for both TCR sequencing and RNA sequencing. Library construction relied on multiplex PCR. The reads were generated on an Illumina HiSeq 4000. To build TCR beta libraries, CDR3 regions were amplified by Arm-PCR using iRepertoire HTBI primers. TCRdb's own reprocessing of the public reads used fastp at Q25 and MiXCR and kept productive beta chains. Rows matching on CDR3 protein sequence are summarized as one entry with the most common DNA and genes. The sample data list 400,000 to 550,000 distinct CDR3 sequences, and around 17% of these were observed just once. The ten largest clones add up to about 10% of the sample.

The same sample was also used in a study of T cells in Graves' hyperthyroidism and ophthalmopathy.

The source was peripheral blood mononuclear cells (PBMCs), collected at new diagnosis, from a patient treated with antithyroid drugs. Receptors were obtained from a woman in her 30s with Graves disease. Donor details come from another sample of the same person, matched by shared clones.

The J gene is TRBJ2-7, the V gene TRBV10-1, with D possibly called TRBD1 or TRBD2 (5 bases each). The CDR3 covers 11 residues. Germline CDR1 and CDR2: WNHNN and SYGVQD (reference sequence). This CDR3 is CAKPPGHEQYF. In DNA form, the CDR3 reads TGCGCGAAACCCCCGGGACACGAGCAGTACTTC.

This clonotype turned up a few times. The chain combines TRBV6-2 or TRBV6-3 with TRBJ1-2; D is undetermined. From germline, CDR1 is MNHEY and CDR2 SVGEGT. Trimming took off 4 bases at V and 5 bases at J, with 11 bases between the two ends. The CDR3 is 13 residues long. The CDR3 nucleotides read TGTGCCAGCAGTTCCTTGATGGAGTATGGCTACACCTTC. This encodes CASSSLMEYGYTF.